The 26 T cell receptor beta chains below were found in one sample sequenced in a study of blood T cell repertoires in COVID-19. Here immunoSEQ multiplex PCR was the method, and the copy in TCRdb shows in-frame clones only, minus some. This table has roughly 150,000 clones, approximately 82% appearing once. Sequencing input: peripheral blood. These receptors were collected from a woman between 45 and 65 years old with acute or convalescent COVID-19.

This sequence joins TRBV7-2 and TRBJ2-1; no firm D call. Germline V gene data show CDR1 as SGHTA and CDR2 as FQGNSA. V was shortened by 5 bases and J by 5 bases, with 10 bases between the two germline ends. CDR3 length: 13 amino acids. The CDR3 DNA follows: TGTGCCAGCAGCAAGCAAGCCGACAATGAGCAGTTCTTC. Encoded protein: CASSKQADNEQFF.

This sequence joins TRBV3-1 (or the pseudogene TRBV3-2) and TRBJ1-3; D uncertain. The V end was cut by 1 base, the J end by 2 bases, with 9 bases between. Germline V gene sequence: CDR1 LGHDT, CDR2 YNNKEL (reference sequence). CDR3 length equals 15 residues. The CDR3 protein is CASSQATGPGNTIYF. The CDR3 bases are TGTGCCAGCAGCCAAGCTACGGGTCCTGGAAACACCATATATTTT.

This chain uses TRBV6-5 with TRBJ1-5; D might be TRBD1 (6 bases). V lost 8 bases and J 0 bases, leaving 11 bases between the germline ends. The CDR3 sequence is 14 residues long. Looked up from germline, CDR1 is MNHEY and CDR2 is SVGAGI. The CDR3 is CASLGGFSNQPQHF. CDR3 sequence (DNA): TGTGCCAGCCTAGGGGGTTTTAGCAATCAGCCCCAGCATTTT.

The chain links TRBV3-1 (or the pseudogene TRBV3-2) to TRBJ1-1; D gene unclear. The CDR3 totals 11 residues. Germline loops: CDR1 LGHDT, CDR2 YNNKEL (reference sequence). The V and J ends lost 2 bases and 8 bases respectively, with 6 bases between them. CDR3 residues: CASSQYREAFF. The CDR3 region has the DNA TGTGCCAGCAGCCAATATAGAGAAGCTTTCTTT.

The CDR3 sequence is CASSPGTGVDQPQHF. The CDR3 nucleotides are TGTGCCAGCAGCCCTGGGACAGGGGTAGATCAGCCCCAGCATTTT. The chain has TRBV7-8 and TRBJ1-5, with 10 positions matching TRBD1. The length of the CDR3 is 15 residues. Per germline, CDR1 SGHVS and CDR2 FQNEAQ. The junction had 6 bases not matched to a gene; V was cut back by 5 bases and J by 5 bases.

The V call is TRBV28, the J call TRBJ2-4; D is uncertain. CDR1 is MDHEN, CDR2 SYDVKM, per germline. The CDR3 is 13 residues long. With 3 bases removed from V and 13 bases from J, the gap between germline ends came to 16 bases. The CDR3 region is CASSFVEPTPQYF. CDR3 nucleotides: TGTGCCAGCAGTTTCGTTGAGCCCACTCCGCAGTACTTC.

This chain uses TRBV6-7 with TRBJ2-1; 8 nucleotides line up with TRBD2. TRBV6-7 is filed as an ORF, its function uncertain. V shed 4 bases and J 8 bases; nucleotides not matched to a gene: 7. The CDR3 is made up of 14 amino acids. The CDR3 region has the DNA TGTGCCAGCAGTTTCCGGGAGCGGGGGTATGAGCAGTTCTTC. It translates to CASSFRERGYEQFF.

J is TRBJ2-6 and V is TRBV10-3, with TRBD1 identical over 7 bases. The V and J ends lost 8 bases and 3 bases, in that order; junction bases with no gene match: 7. The germline CDR1 and CDR2 sequences are ENHRY and SYGVKD. The CDR3 has 15 amino acids. The CDR3 here is CAIGKQGVGANVLTF. The CDR3 DNA reads as TGTGCCATCGGGAAGCAGGGGGTTGGGGCCAACGTCCTGACTTTC.

In its sample, this clone was seen a few times. J is TRBJ2-7 and V is TRBV18, with D perhaps matching TRBD1 (5 bases). Germline CDR1 KGHSH, CDR2 LQKENI. The CDR3 is made up of 17 amino acids. V was shortened by 0 bases and J by 4 bases, with 19 bases between the two germline ends. CDR3 loop: CASSPPFQGYYSYEQYF. The CDR3 DNA is TGTGCCAGCTCACCACCGTTCCAGGGCTATTACTCTTACGAGCAGTACTTC.

The genes are TRBV12-3 or TRBV12-4 and TRBJ1-2; 7 bases are shared with TRBD1. This CDR3 has 12 amino acids. Trimming cost V 6 bases and J 5 bases; bases outside gene matches: 3. This chain's CDR3 is CASSPQGYGYTF. As DNA, the CDR3 is TGTGCCAGCAGCCCACAGGGGTATGGCTACACCTTC.

This chain connects TRBV7-8 to TRBJ1-2, with D perhaps TRBD1 (5 bases). The germline V and J ends were trimmed by 2 bases and 5 bases, with 9 bases remaining between them. The V gene's germline CDR1 is SGHVS and CDR2 FQNEAQ. The CDR3 contains 13 residues. CDR3 in DNA: TGTGCCAGCAGCTTACGTCCAGGGTATGGCTACACCTTC. Translating it yields CASSLRPGYGYTF.

The chain uses TRBV15 and TRBJ2-2; unclear D gene. With 4 bases removed from V and 5 bases from J, the gap between germline ends came to 5 bases. CDR1 and CDR2 from the germline V gene are LNHNV and YYDKDF (reference sequence). The CDR3 covers 12 residues. The DNA for the CDR3 is TGTGCCACCAGCAAAGCTACCGGGGAGCTGTTTTTT. Its protein is CATSKATGELFF.

This chain links TRBV19 with TRBJ1-4; TRBD1 matches 7 bases. This CDR3 region has 15 residues. The germline CDR1 and CDR2 sequences are LNHDA and SQIVND (reference sequence). V lost 7 bases and J lost 5; bases outside the gene matches: 10. The CDR3 loop reads CASTQSGQPNEKLFF. CDR3 nucleotide sequence: TGTGCCAGTACCCAGTCGGGACAGCCGAATGAAAAACTGTTTTTT.

The chain has TRBV2 and TRBJ1-5; TRBD1 might be the D (6 bases). Germline loops: CDR1 SNHLY, CDR2 FYNNEI. V was trimmed by 8 bases and J by 0 bases, leaving 8 bases between them. The CDR3 has 13 residues. The CDR3 DNA sequence: TGTGCCAGCCGGACAGTTAGCAATCAGCCCCAGCATTTT. It encodes CASRTVSNQPQHF.

The chain combines TRBV4-1 with TRBJ2-7, with TRBD2 as a possible D gene (5 bases). The V and J ends lost 3 bases and 4 bases respectively, with 10 bases between them. The CDR3 contains 13 residues. CDR1 is MGHRA, CDR2 YSYEKL, per germline. The CDR3 nucleotides are TGCGCCAGCAGCCACCCTCGGGGTTACGAGCAGTACTTC. Amino acids: CASSHPRGYEQYF.

The chain employs TRBV2 and TRBJ2-1; 11 bases line up with TRBD2. The ends lost 5 bases at V and 6 bases at J; junction bases unmatched: 6. The germline V gene has CDR1 SNHLY and CDR2 FYNNEI. CDR3 size: 15 residues. The CDR3: CASSPSSGGINEQFF. The CDR3 bases are TGTGCCAGCAGTCCATCTAGCGGGGGGATCAATGAGCAGTTCTTC. Full variable domain (missing parts from reference TRBV2 and TRBJ2-1): EPEVTQTPSHQVTQMGQEVILRCVPISNHLYFYWYRQILGQKVEFLVSFYNNEISEKSEIFDDQFSVERPDGSNFTLKIRSTKLEDSAMYFCASSPSSGGINEQFFGPGTRLTVL.

This clone came up a few times. The CDR3 nucleotides are TGTGCCATCAGTGGAACCGGGACAGCTAATTCACCCCTCCACTTT. The encoded protein is CAISGTGTANSPLHF. The chain combines TRBV10-3 with TRBJ1-6, with 7 bases aligning to TRBD1. Per the germline V gene, CDR1 is ENHRY and CDR2 is SYGVKD. The CDR3 is 15 residues long. V lost 4 bases and J lost 6; bases outside the gene matches: 6.

The CDR3 loop reads CASSPTSGSLKFF. Here the CDR3 DNA reads TGTGCCAGCTCACCGACTAGCGGGAGTCTTAAGTTCTTC. The genes are TRBV18 and TRBJ2-1, with TRBD2 matching 12 bases. V lost 3 bases and J lost 14; bases outside the gene matches: 5. The CDR3 has 13 amino acids. Looked up from germline, CDR1 is KGHSH and CDR2 is LQKENI.

In its sample, this clone was seen once. The CDR3 DNA sequence: TGTGCCAGCATTACCACAGGGGCGACATATGGCTACACCTTC. It encodes CASITTGATYGYTF. The chain employs TRBV6-5 and TRBJ1-2, with TRBD1 identical over 7 bases. The CDR3 contains 14 residues. Germline trimming cut 7 bases from V and 5 bases from J; bases unmatched to any gene: 10. Germline CDR1 is MNHEY and CDR2 is SVGAGI.

The J gene is TRBJ2-5, the V gene TRBV19, with D perhaps TRBD1 (5 bases). From germline, CDR1 is LNHDA and CDR2 SQIVND (reference sequence). The V gene lost 5 bases and the J gene lost 0 bases, with 16 bases spanning the gap. CDR3 size: 16 residues. The CDR3 bases are TGTGCCAGTAGTTATAGTTGGGGCCCGTACCAAGAGACCCAGTACTTC. Translated, it gives CASSYSWGPYQETQYF.

The genes are TRBV6-5 and TRBJ1-2; D gene unclear. The V and J ends lost 2 bases and 4 bases respectively, with 11 bases between them. CDR1 MNHEY and CDR2 SVGAGI come from the germline V gene. This CDR3 has 14 amino acids. Here the CDR3 reads CASSYPDTSYGYTF. The CDR3 nucleotides are TGTGCCAGCAGTTACCCCGACACGAGCTATGGCTACACCTTC.

The CDR3 protein is CASSSLGGSGTYEQYF. The CDR3 DNA sequence: TGTGCCAGCAGCTCCCTCGGCGGGAGCGGGACCTACGAGCAGTACTTC. The chain is built from TRBV7-8 and TRBJ2-7; 7 bases match TRBD2. This CDR3 is built from 16 residues. V lost 4 bases and J lost 2; bases outside the gene matches: 11. Germline V gene sequence: CDR1 SGHVS, CDR2 FQNEAQ.

V usage is TRBV10-3 and J usage is TRBJ1-1; perhaps TRBD1 as D (5 bases). The CDR3 is 15 amino acids. The V and J ends lost 0 bases and 11 bases respectively, with 19 bases between them. Germline loops: CDR1 ENHRY, CDR2 SYGVKD. CDR3 sequence: CAISESISGASAAFF. CDR3 nucleotides: TGTGCCATCAGTGAGTCGATTTCTGGGGCCTCTGCGGCTTTCTTT.

The chain links TRBV7-9 to TRBJ1-3; no clear D. This CDR3 comprises 14 residues. Trimming took off 1 base at V and 0 bases at J, with 4 bases between the two ends. The germline gives CDR1 SEHNR, CDR2 FQNEAQ (reference sequence). The CDR3 loop is CASSLDGSGNTIYF. The CDR3 DNA follows: TGTGCCAGCAGCTTAGACGGCTCTGGAAACACCATATATTTT.

The rearrangement joins TRBV6-6 to TRBJ1-1; D remains unclear. Between the trimmed V and J ends, which lost 0 bases and 4 bases, there was a span of 9 bases. CDR3 length: 14 amino acids. Germline loops: CDR1 MNHNY, CDR2 SVGAGI (reference sequence). This chain's CDR3 is CASSYSGRVTEAFF. The CDR3 nucleotides are TGTGCCAGCAGTTACTCCGGGAGGGTCACTGAAGCTTTCTTT.

This clone was seen only once. The rearrangement uses TRBV6-5 and TRBJ1-5; 7 positions agree with TRBD1. With V trimmed by 6 bases and J by 5 bases, 7 bases remained unmatched. The CDR3 covers 14 residues. Germline values: CDR1 MNHEY, CDR2 SVGAGI. The CDR3 nucleotides read TGTGCCAGCAGAAAGACAGGGCCGTATCAGCCCCAGCATTTT. Translating it yields CASRKTGPYQPQHF.